What follows are 16 T cell receptor beta chains derived from one specimen sequenced in a study of regulatory T cells in long-lasting Graves disease. Libraries of TCR beta came from iRepertoire HTBI primers plus Arm-PCR of CDR3 regions. TCRdb re-analysed the multiplex PCR reads in MiXCR, keeping a single row per CDR3 protein. The table includes roughly 300,000 distinct CDR3 sequences, around 21% detected once. Time point described: persistent/refractory GD, antithyroid drugs over 5 years with positive TRAb. The TCR library was prepared using RNA isolated from PBMCs. The specimen was peripheral blood mononuclear cells (PBMCs), collected when the disease was refractory, from a patient treated with antithyroid drugs. The origin of the receptors is a female donor with Graves disease.

This chain uses TRBV11-2 with TRBJ2-5, with TRBD2 matching over 10 bases. The J call is doubtful: the DNA matches TRBJ2-1 better. The CDR3 consists of 14 residues. Germline assignment: CDR1 SGHAT and CDR2 FQNNGV. The CDR3: CASSSGLAAQEQFF. The CDR3 nucleotides are TGTGCCAGCAGCTCTGGACTAGCGGCCCAGGAGCAGTTCTTC.

Note on this clonotype: A far larger clone is only one base removed, so a read error is likely. This sequence joins TRBV10-3 and TRBJ2-5; 10 nucleotides line up with TRBD2. The CDR3 runs 14 residues. J gave up 7 bases and V 5 bases, and 7 bases lay outside the gene matches. Germline V lookup: CDR1 ENHRY, CDR2 SYGVKD. CDR3 amino acids: CAISRTSGDVTQYF. The CDR3 coding sequence is TGTGCCATCAGTCGGACTAGCGGCGATGTGACCCAGTACTTC.

The chain carries TRBV6-9 and TRBJ2-7; 8 bases align to TRBD1. Germline CDR1 and CDR2: MNHGY and SVAAGI. Germline trimming cut 3 bases from V and 2 bases from J; bases unmatched to any gene: 3. This CDR3 region has 14 residues. The CDR3 nucleotides read TGTGCCAGCAGTTACCAGGGGGCGACCTACGAGCAGTACTTC. This encodes CASSYQGATYEQYF.

This clonotype was counted between two and nine times. The chain employs TRBV2 and TRBJ1-3, with unresolved D. The CDR3 contains 12 residues. Germline CDR1 SNHLY, CDR2 FYNNEI. Between the trimmed V and J ends, which lost 6 bases and 2 bases, there was a span of 5 bases. In DNA form, the CDR3 reads TGTGCCAGCAGGGGAGCTGGAAACACCATATATTTT. It codes for CASRGAGNTIYF.

The table lists this clonotype with a few counts. The chain recombines TRBV2 with TRBJ1-2; D remains unclear. Germline CDR1 and CDR2: SNHLY and FYNNEI. CDR3 length equals 13 residues. Trimming took off 5 bases at V and 5 bases at J, with 12 bases between the two ends. CDR3 loop: CASSLQGPYGYTF. In nucleotides, the CDR3 is TGTGCCAGCAGTTTACAAGGGCCGTATGGCTACACCTTC.

This chain joins TRBV5-1 and TRBJ2-3; D not resolved. The CDR3 has 15 amino acids. The germline gives CDR1 SGHRS, CDR2 YFSETQ. The ends were cut back, 0 bases at V and 4 bases at J, with 12 bases in the middle. This CDR3 reads CASSLVRGDADTQYF. CDR3 DNA: TGCGCCAGCAGCTTGGTACGAGGTGACGCAGATACGCAGTATTTT.

This clonotype was observed a handful of times. The chain joins TRBV30 to TRBJ1-3, with 8 nucleotides matching TRBD1. Germline V gene lookup returns CDR1 GTSNPN and CDR2 SVGIG (reference sequence). Germline trimming cut 5 bases from V and 2 bases from J; bases unmatched to any gene: 2. This CDR3 has 13 amino acids. The CDR3 here is CAWGQGTGNTIYF. The CDR3 nucleotides are TGTGCCTGGGGACAGGGAACTGGAAACACCATATATTTT.

This clonotype was recorded many times. The chain is built from TRBV12-3 or TRBV12-4 and TRBJ1-6; 8 bases align to TRBD1. The CDR3 covers 14 residues. V was pared by 3 bases and J by 9 bases, with 4 bases of the junction left unmatched. The CDR3 protein is CASSFWTGSSPLHF. Here the CDR3 DNA reads TGTGCCAGCAGTTTCTGGACAGGGTCTTCACCCCTCCACTTT.

The V gene is TRBV20-1, the J gene TRBJ2-7, with D hard to call. The CDR3 covers 12 residues. The germline V and J ends were trimmed by 4 bases and 1 base, with 8 bases remaining between them. Germline V lookup: CDR1 DFQATT, CDR2 SNEGSKA (reference sequence). CDR3 DNA: TGCAGTGCTATTCTACAGTCCTACGAGCAGTACTTC. Translation: CSAILQSYEQYF.

The sample holds a few counts of this clonotype. This may come from a read error, since a much larger clone is one base off. The chain joins TRBV7-3 to TRBJ2-5; 7 positions match TRBD1. The germline V gene has CDR1 SGHTA and CDR2 FQGTGA. This CDR3 comprises 12 residues. The CDR3 is CAGSHSGQEAFF. CDR3 coding DNA: TGTGCCGGCAGCCATTCCGGACAGGAGGCGTTCTTC.

This clonotype came up many times. The rearrangement joins TRBV6-1 to TRBJ1-4; tentatively, D is TRBD1 (5 bases). Trimming cost V 6 bases and J 8 bases, with 19 bases left between them. This CDR3 is built from 15 residues. CDR1 is MNHNS, CDR2 SASEGT, per germline. The CDR3 loop is CASSRRDLVSEKLFF. The CDR3 DNA sequence: TGTGCCAGCAGCCGCAGGGATCTGGTATCCGAAAAACTGTTTTTT.

This chain uses TRBV6-2 or TRBV6-3 with TRBJ2-7; 10 bases agree with TRBD2. This CDR3 has 17 residues. V lost 4 bases and J lost 0; bases outside the gene matches: 9. Germline CDR1 MNHEY, CDR2 SVGEGT. CDR3 coding DNA: TGTGCCAGCAGTTGGGACCCAAGCGGGAGGGCCTCCTACGAGCAGTACTTC. Residues: CASSWDPSGRASYEQYF.

This clonotype was observed once. V gene TRBV29-1 combines with J gene TRBJ2-3; a weak D match, TRBD2 (6 bases). Trimming left V 1 base short and J 4 bases short, with 15 bases between. The CDR3 loop spans 15 amino acids. CDR1 is SQVTM and CDR2 is ANQGSEA in the germline V gene. The CDR3 coding sequence is TGCAGCGTTGAAGTCGGGAGCGTGGGCGCAGATACGCAGTATTTT. Its translation is CSVEVGSVGADTQYF.

This clonotype has a count of ten or more. The chain is built from TRBV11-2 and TRBJ1-3; D not resolved. Per the germline V gene, CDR1 is SGHAT and CDR2 is FQNNGV. The CDR3 length is 13 residues. Deletions cut 9 bases from V and 4 bases from J, with 13 bases between. The CDR3 DNA is TGTGCCAGTAACTCGGCGGGCGGAAACACCATATATTTT. Translating gives CASNSAGGNTIYF. The full variable domain, completed using reference TRBV11-2 and TRBJ1-3, is EAGVAQSPRYKIIEKRQSVAFWCNPISGHATLYWYQQILGQGPKLLIQFQNNGVVDDSQLPKDRFSAERLKGVDSTLKIQPAKLEDSAVYLCASNSAGGNTIYFGEGSWLTVV.

V is TRBV6-2 or TRBV6-3 and J is TRBJ2-2; no clear D gene. CDR1 is MNHEY, CDR2 SVGEGT, per germline. The CDR3 has 14 residues. V lost 0 bases and J lost 4, with 6 bases in between. The CDR3 is CASSYSRITGELFF. CDR3 DNA: TGTGCCAGCAGTTACTCGAGGATCACCGGGGAGCTGTTTTTT.

This clonotype was counted only a few times. V and J are TRBV10-3 and TRBJ1-2; possible D gene TRBD1, 5 bases. Trimming left V 7 bases short and J 2 bases short, with 11 bases between. The CDR3 spans 13 residues. Per the germline V gene, CDR1 is ENHRY and CDR2 is SYGVKD. In DNA, the CDR3 is TGTGCCATCAACGGCAGGGAAAACTATGGCTACACCTTC. It is translated as CAINGRENYGYTF.